One and the same sample provided the 32 T cell receptor beta chains below, sequenced in a study of T cell repertoires in cytomegalovirus infection. TCRdb reanalysed the reads using MiXCR and keeps one entry per CDR3 protein. The sample includes about 920,000 distinct CDR3 sequences, roughly 30% seen only once; the top ten take about an eighth. Antigens for these TCRs are unknown. The sample consisted of cultured CD8+ T cells from PBMCs, taken from culture after CMV antigen stimulation. These receptors were obtained from a human donor in good health (CMV status not recorded). Some clones in this sample may be carry-over from other donors' samples.

The chain joins TRBV5-1 to TRBJ2-3; 14 bases are shared with TRBD2. Unmatched junction bases numbered 13, after V lost 1 base and J lost 0 bases. Looked up from germline, CDR1 is SGHRS and CDR2 is YFSETQ. The CDR3 runs to 21 residues. CDR3 bases: TGCGCCAGCAGCTTGTTCCCCACCGGGACTAGCGGGGGCCAGAGCACAGATACGCAGTATTTT. Translated, it gives CASSLFPTGTSGGQSTDTQYF. The full variable domain, in which reference TRBV5-1 and TRBJ2-3 provide the parts outside the CDR3, is KAGVTQTPRYLIKTRGQQVTLSCSPISGHRSVSWYQQTPGQGLQFLFEYFSETQRNKGNFPGRFSGRQFSNSRSEMNVSTLELGDSALYLCASSLFPTGTSGGQSTDTQYFGPGTRLTVL.

This clonotype was found a few times. CDR3 amino acids: CASSTYYGTLLNTDTQYF. CDR3 in DNA: TGTGCCAGCAGTACCTATTACGGGACCCTTCTAAACACAGATACGCAGTATTTT. J is TRBJ2-3 and V is TRBV6-1, with D perhaps matching TRBD1 or TRBD2 (5 bases each). The CDR3 loop spans 18 amino acids. Deletions cut 5 bases from V and 2 bases from J, with 23 bases between. Germline CDR1 MNHNS, CDR2 SASEGT.

To note about this clonotype: The junction does not match germline at one end; this may be a read error. The rearrangement joins TRBV6-5 to TRBJ2-1; D unresolved. The CDR3 sequence is 16 residues long. In germline, CDR1 is MNHEY, CDR2 SVGAGI. CDR3 in amino acids: CANSLTPAMFYNEQFF. The DNA of the CDR3 is TGTGCCAACAGTCTGACACCGGCTATGTTCTACAATGAGCAGTTCTTC.

The chain is built from TRBV11-3 and TRBJ1-3; weak D call: TRBD1 (6 bases). This CDR3 comprises 15 residues. Germline V lookup: CDR1 SGHNT, CDR2 YENEEA. The V end lost 3 bases, the J end lost 4 bases, and 13 bases lay between the germline ends. In DNA form, the CDR3 reads TGTGCCAGCAGCTTGGACAGTTTTCCCGGAAACACCATATATTTT. It encodes CASSLDSFPGNTIYF.

In this sample, this clonotype turned up a few times. CDR3 DNA sequence: TGCGCCAGCAGCCCTGGTCCTACATCCTCCTACGAGCAGTACTTC. Translating it yields CASSPGPTSSYEQYF. This chain joins TRBV4-1 and TRBJ2-7; unclear D gene. This CDR3 has 15 residues. Germline V gives CDR1 MGHRA, CDR2 YSYEKL. V lost 4 bases, J lost 0 bases, and 13 bases lay in between.

CDR3 bases: TGTGCCAGCAGCCTTGTCCATTCATCCGGCACAGATACGCAGTATTTT. This encodes CASSLVHSSGTDTQYF. V gene TRBV28 combines with J gene TRBJ2-3; D uncertain. This CDR3 is 16 amino acids long. The germline CDR1 and CDR2 sequences are MDHEN and SYDVKM. Trimming removed 6 bases at V and 1 base at J, with 17 bases between.

In this sample, this clonotype turned up a few times. This chain connects TRBV5-4 to TRBJ2-1; no definite D call. Deletions cut 0 bases from V and 8 bases from J, with 6 bases between. The length of the CDR3 is 12 residues. Germline CDR1 reads SGHNT; CDR2 reads YYREEE (reference sequence). The CDR3 coding sequence is TGTGCCAGCAGCTTGGTTCCTGATGAGCAGTTCTTC. This encodes CASSLVPDEQFF.

This clonotype was observed a few times. The chain joins TRBV5-6 to TRBJ1-5; unclear D gene. CDR3 length equals 15 residues. Per germline, CDR1 SGHDT and CDR2 YYEEEE. The V end lost 4 bases, the J end lost 3 bases, and 14 bases lay between the germline ends. The CDR3 DNA is TGTGCCAGCAGCGGAGGACGGAACCTCAATCAGCCCCAGCATTTT. This codes for CASSGGRNLNQPQHF.

This clonotype was detected only a few times. This chain links TRBV20-1 with TRBJ2-5; no reliable D call. The V end lost 5 bases, the J end lost 0 bases, and 13 bases lay between the germline ends. Germline assignment: CDR1 DFQATT and CDR2 SNEGSKA (reference sequence). The CDR3 covers 14 residues. This chain's CDR3 is CSAYRVDDQETQYF. The CDR3 DNA sequence: TGCAGTGCTTATCGGGTGGACGACCAAGAGACCCAGTACTTC.

The J gene is TRBJ1-2, the V gene TRBV6-2 or TRBV6-3, with D hard to call. The CDR3 runs to 14 residues. Trimming pared 2 bases from V and 6 bases from J, leaving 13 bases between. The germline CDR1 and CDR2 sequences are MNHEY and SVGEGT. CDR3 coding DNA: TGTGCCAGCAGTTACGGCCGGACCGCGGATGGCTACACCTTC. Translated: CASSYGRTADGYTF.

V usage is TRBV15 and J usage is TRBJ1-5; TRBD1 aligns across 8 bases. With 5 bases clipped from V and 3 bases from J, the junction kept 6 bases outside the gene matches. Germline V gene data show CDR1 as LNHNV and CDR2 as YYDKDF (reference sequence). This CDR3 contains 15 residues. The CDR3 spells CATSAHRGDNQPQHF. CDR3 nucleotide sequence: TGTGCCACCAGCGCCCACAGGGGGGACAATCAGCCCCAGCATTTT. Based on the CDR3 plus reference TRBV15 and TRBJ1-5, the full variable domain is DAMVIQNPRYQVTQFGKPVTLSCSQTLNHNVMYWYQQKSSQAPKLLFHYYDKDFNNEADTPDNFQSRRPNTSFCFLDIRSPGLGDTAMYLCATSAHRGDNQPQHFGDGTRLSIL.

This clonotype was detected only a few times. Here the CDR3 reads CASSPSVVHEQYF. The CDR3 nucleotides are TGTGCCAGCAGCCCCTCCGTGGTCCACGAGCAGTACTTC. This chain joins TRBV7-6 and TRBJ2-7, with unresolved D. The CDR3 totals 13 residues. Germline V gene lookup returns CDR1 SGHVS and CDR2 FNYEAQ. V lost 5 bases, J lost 5 bases, and 13 bases lay in between.

A few counts support this clonotype. The chain recombines TRBV19 with TRBJ1-6; 11 positions agree with TRBD1. The CDR3 spans 16 residues. The V gene end was trimmed by 5 bases and the J gene end by 3 bases; junction bases not matched to a gene: 3. The germline CDR1 and CDR2 sequences are LNHDA and SQIVND (reference sequence). The CDR3 loop is CASSGGQGVYNSPLHF. The CDR3 coding sequence is TGTGCCAGTAGTGGGGGACAGGGGGTCTATAATTCACCCCTCCACTTT.

There are many counts of this clonotype. This chain uses TRBV7-9 with TRBJ2-1; D gene ambiguous. From germline, CDR1 is SEHNR and CDR2 FQNEAQ (reference sequence). This CDR3 comprises 11 residues. The V end was cut by 5 bases, the J end by 5 bases, with 4 bases between. The CDR3: CASSRDNEQFF. The CDR3 DNA is TGTGCCAGCAGCAGGGACAATGAGCAGTTCTTC.

This clonotype was picked up a small number of times. The rearrangement links TRBV27 to TRBJ2-7; tentatively, D is TRBD1 (5 bases). CDR3 length equals 15 residues. Germline lookup yields CDR1 MNHEY and CDR2 SMNVEV (reference sequence). V was clipped by 3 bases and J by 3 bases, with 15 bases between them. The CDR3 coding sequence is TGTGCCAGCAGTTTCGCAGCAGGGTATATCTACGAGCAGTACGTC. Its translation: CASSFAAGYIYEQYV.

This clonotype was detected ten times or more. The chain recombines TRBV12-3 or TRBV12-4 with TRBJ1-5; 7 positions agree with TRBD1. The CDR3 extends over 14 amino acids. Unmatched junction bases numbered 4, after V lost 1 base and J lost 7 bases. The DNA of the CDR3 is TGTGCCAGCAGTTTAGGACAGGGAGGACAGCCCCAGCATTTT. Its protein is CASSLGQGGQPQHF.

The table lists this clonotype with a few counts. The CDR3 region is CASSQESSTNQPQHF. The CDR3 DNA follows: TGCGCCAGCAGCCAAGAGTCTTCAACGAATCAGCCCCAGCATTTT. The chain combines TRBV4-1 with TRBJ1-5; D remains unclear. Trimming stripped 0 bases from V and 4 bases from J, with 10 bases between. The CDR3 has 15 amino acids. Germline assignment: CDR1 MGHRA and CDR2 YSYEKL.

The genes are TRBV7-9 and TRBJ2-1, with 12 bases matching TRBD2. Germline V gene lookup returns CDR1 SEHNR and CDR2 FQNEAQ (reference sequence). The V and J ends lost 1 base and 9 bases, in that order; junction bases with no gene match: 4. This CDR3 contains 15 residues. The CDR3 DNA is TGTGCCAGCAGCTTAGGTACTAGCGGGGGGTTTGAGCAGTTCTTC. The encoded protein is CASSLGTSGGFEQFF.

The V call is TRBV12-3 or TRBV12-4, the J call TRBJ2-1, with 7 bases lining up with TRBD1. The junction had 16 bases not matched to a gene; V was cut back by 5 bases and J by 3 bases. The CDR3 totals 18 residues. In DNA, the CDR3 is TGTGCCAGCAGTCCGCCCGTGCCGGGACAGACATTCTACAATGAGCAGTTCTTC. It specifies CASSPPVPGQTFYNEQFF.

The chain employs TRBV10-3 and TRBJ2-7, with D perhaps TRBD1 (6 bases). The CDR3 extends over 11 amino acids. Looked up from germline, CDR1 is ENHRY and CDR2 is SYGVKD. With 8 bases removed from V and 7 bases from J, the gap between germline ends came to 12 bases. This CDR3 reads CAISTGREQYV. In nucleotides, the CDR3 is TGTGCCATCTCCACAGGGCGAGAGCAGTACGTC.

This clonotype occurred many times. The chain recombines TRBV7-2 with TRBJ2-5; TRBD1 matches at 7 bases. V trimming: 4 bases; J trimming: 5 bases; junction bases outside the gene matches: 10. The CDR3 has 15 residues. Germline V lookup: CDR1 SGHTA, CDR2 FQGNSA. The CDR3 spells CASSYPDRYRETQYF. CDR3 in DNA: TGTGCCAGCAGCTACCCGGACAGGTACCGGGAGACCCAGTACTTC. Using reference TRBV7-2 and TRBJ2-5 for the parts outside the CDR3, the full variable domain is GAGVSQSPSNKVTEKGKDVELRCDPISGHTALYWYRQSLGQGLEFLIYFQGNSAPDKSGLPSDRFSAERTGGSVSTLTIQRTQQEDSAVYLCASSYPDRYRETQYFGPGTRLLVL.

There are many counts of this clonotype. The CDR3: CASSPLAGHYEQYF. The CDR3 region has the DNA TGTGCCAGCAGCCCCCTAGCAGGGCACTACGAGCAGTACTTC. V usage is TRBV7-6 and J usage is TRBJ2-7; the D gene could be TRBD1 or TRBD2 (5 bases each). The CDR3 contains 14 residues. Germline V lookup: CDR1 SGHVS, CDR2 FNYEAQ. Trimming removed 5 bases from V and 3 bases from J, with 14 bases in between.

The table lists this clonotype with a few counts. CDR3 region: CASSLSDPSWDTQYF. As DNA, the CDR3 is TGTGCCAGCAGCTTGAGCGACCCGTCATGGGATACGCAGTATTTT. The chain employs TRBV5-4 and TRBJ2-3, with D hard to call. Germline CDR1 and CDR2: SGHNT and YYREEE (reference sequence). The CDR3 covers 15 residues. Trimming pared 1 base from V and 6 bases from J, leaving 15 bases between.

The chain employs TRBV20-1 and TRBJ1-6; no firm D call. V dropped 6 bases and J dropped 0 bases, with 12 bases sitting between them. The CDR3 extends over 15 amino acids. Looked up from germline, CDR1 is DFQATT and CDR2 is SNEGSKA (reference sequence). The CDR3 coding sequence is TGCAGTGCCCCACCCCAGAGCTCCTATAATTCACCCCTCCACTTT. Its protein product is CSAPPQSSYNSPLHF.

This rearrangement joins TRBV15 to TRBJ1-3; D unresolved. Germline CDR1 is LNHNV and CDR2 is YYDKDF (reference sequence). This CDR3 has 15 amino acids. Deletions cut 0 bases from V and 4 bases from J, with 10 bases between. As DNA, the CDR3 is TGTGCCACCAGCAGAGATCTGAGCACGGGAAACACCATATATTTT. It codes for CATSRDLSTGNTIYF.

V and J are TRBV2 and TRBJ2-7, with D perhaps assigned TRBD1 or TRBD2 (5 bases each). The ends were cut back, 7 bases at V and 0 bases at J, with 16 bases in the middle. Looked up from germline, CDR1 is SNHLY and CDR2 is FYNNEI. This CDR3 comprises 15 residues. This chain's CDR3 is CASTQGTDSSYEQYF. CDR3 coding DNA: TGTGCCAGCACCCAAGGGACGGATTCCTCCTACGAGCAGTACTTC.

This clonotype showed up just a few times. The gene calls are TRBV28 and TRBJ1-2; D is uncertain. The CDR3 totals 13 residues. Trimming took 6 bases from V and 4 from J, leaving 12 bases between them. CDR1 is MDHEN and CDR2 is SYDVKM in the germline V gene. This CDR3 reads CASRERMGYGYTF. CDR3 bases: TGTGCCAGCAGGGAACGGATGGGCTATGGCTACACCTTC.

This clonotype was seen more than once but under ten times. The chain recombines TRBV7-8 with TRBJ2-3; 7 positions match TRBD1. The V segment lost 0 bases and the J segment 5 bases; nucleotides outside the gene matches: 5. The CDR3 sequence is 15 residues long. Germline lookup yields CDR1 SGHVS and CDR2 FQNEAQ. In DNA form, the CDR3 reads TGTGCCAGCAGCTTAGCGAACAGGGGTGGAGATACGCAGTATTTT. This translates into CASSLANRGGDTQYF.

This clonotype was counted ten times or more. This sequence joins TRBV7-6 and TRBJ2-1, with D possibly TRBD1 on 7 matching bases. Per the germline V gene, CDR1 is SGHVS and CDR2 is FNYEAQ. Trimming stripped 5 bases from V and 6 bases from J, with 17 bases between. The CDR3 totals 15 residues. DNA of the CDR3: TGTGCCAGCAGCGAGCAGGGGGGCGCCGGCAATGAGCAGTTCTTC. Translating it yields CASSEQGGAGNEQFF.

Ten or more counts support this clonotype. This chain uses TRBV7-6 with TRBJ2-1; 7 nucleotides agree with TRBD1. Per germline, CDR1 SGHVS and CDR2 FNYEAQ. Trimming took 4 bases from V and 7 from J; bases not matched to a gene: 4. The CDR3 covers 13 residues. As DNA, the CDR3 is TGTGCCAGCAGCTCGACAGGGATGAATGAGCAGTTCTTC. Encoded protein: CASSSTGMNEQFF.

In its sample, this clonotype was seen a few times. The chain couples TRBV10-3 to TRBJ2-1, with TRBD2 identical over 9 bases. Trimming removed 8 bases from V and 0 bases from J; junction bases left unmatched: 8. The CDR3 is 16 residues long. Germline V CDR1 and CDR2: ENHRY, SYGVKD. CDR3 sequence reads: CAIAASGVSSYNEQFF. The CDR3 region has the DNA TGTGCCATCGCTGCTAGCGGGGTCAGCTCCTACAATGAGCAGTTCTTC.

This clonotype was seen more than once but under ten times. Written as DNA, the CDR3 is TGTGCCAGCAGTGAAAGACCGGGAGGATCCTACGAGCAGTACGTC. The encoded protein is CASSERPGGSYEQYV. The chain carries TRBV6-1 and TRBJ2-7; the match to TRBD2 covers 7 bases. The CDR3 loop spans 15 amino acids. Per the germline V gene, CDR1 is MNHNS and CDR2 is SASEGT. Unmatched junction bases numbered 5, after V lost 2 bases and J lost 1 base.